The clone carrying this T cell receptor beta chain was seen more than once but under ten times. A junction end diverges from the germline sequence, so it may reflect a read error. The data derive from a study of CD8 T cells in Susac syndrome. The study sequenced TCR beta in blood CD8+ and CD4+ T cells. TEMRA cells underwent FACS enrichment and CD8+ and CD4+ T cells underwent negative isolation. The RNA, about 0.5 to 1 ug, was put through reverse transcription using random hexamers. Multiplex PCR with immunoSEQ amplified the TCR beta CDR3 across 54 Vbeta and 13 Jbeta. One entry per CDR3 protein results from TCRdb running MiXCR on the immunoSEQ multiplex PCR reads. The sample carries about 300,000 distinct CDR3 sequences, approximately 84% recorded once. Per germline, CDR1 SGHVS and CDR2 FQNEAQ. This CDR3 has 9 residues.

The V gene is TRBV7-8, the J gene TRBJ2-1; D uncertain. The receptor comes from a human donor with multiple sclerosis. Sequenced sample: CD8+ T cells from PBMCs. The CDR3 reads CASSLPPVF. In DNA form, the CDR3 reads TGTGCCAGCAGCTTACCCCCGGTCTTC.